Listed here are 28 T cell receptor beta chains from one sample, sequenced in a study of shared clonotypes between healthy human individuals. Sequenced by immunoSEQ multiplex PCR; TCRdb stores in-frame clones only, minus some. The sample yields about 980,000 clones, approximately 76% seen once. Sequencing was done on a sample of memory CD4+ T cells sorted from blood. As to subset: CD45RA-negative fraction. The receptors stem from a man younger than 30 in good health.

This clone was picked up a small number of times. Additional DNA sequences in this sample encode the identical CDR3. This chain links TRBV18 with TRBJ2-2; D perhaps matches TRBD1 (6 bases). This CDR3 comprises 14 residues. V lost 3 bases to trimming and J lost 6 bases, with 11 bases between them. In germline, CDR1 is KGHSH, CDR2 LQKENI. The CDR3 DNA sequence: TGTGCCAGCTCACCCCAGGGGACCGCCGGGGAGCTGTTTTTT. Translating gives CASSPQGTAGELFF.

The V and J genes are TRBV19 and TRBJ1-2; D unresolved. V shed 4 bases and J shed 8 bases, with 14 bases lying between them. Germline loops: CDR1 LNHDA, CDR2 SQIVND (reference sequence). This CDR3 has 13 residues. Here the CDR3 DNA reads TGTGCCAGTAGTACGGACGGCGTGCGCGGCTACACCTTC. This encodes CASSTDGVRGYTF. Together with reference TRBV19 and TRBJ1-2, the CDR3 gives the full variable domain: DGGITQSPKYLFRKEGQNVTLSCEQNLNHDAMYWYRQDPGQGLRLIYYSQIVNDFQKGDIAEGYSVSREKKESFPLTVTSAQKNPTAFYLCASSTDGVRGYTFGSGTRLTVV.

This clone was detected ten times or more. The J gene is TRBJ2-3, the V gene TRBV4-3; 12 bases agree with TRBD2. Germline CDR1 reads LGHNA; CDR2 reads YSLEER. With V trimmed by 0 bases and J by 0 bases, 10 bases remained unmatched. The CDR3 totals 20 residues. Here the CDR3 reads CASSQDLGTSGRTSTDTQYF. The CDR3 DNA sequence: TGCGCCAGCAGCCAAGATCTTGGCACTAGCGGGAGGACTAGCACAGATACGCAGTATTTT.

This chain joins TRBV2 and TRBJ1-1; 7 bases line up with TRBD1. Germline lookup yields CDR1 SNHLY and CDR2 FYNNEI. This CDR3 is 15 amino acids long. With 4 bases clipped from V and 5 bases from J, the junction kept 10 bases outside the gene matches. CDR3 nucleotide sequence: TGTGCCAGCAGTGGGAAGGTACAGGGGAAGACTGAAGCTTTCTTT. It codes for CASSGKVQGKTEAFF.

This clone has a single count. The chain is built from TRBV18 and TRBJ1-6; 7 nucleotides align to TRBD1. Germline CDR1 and CDR2: KGHSH and LQKENI. There are 15 residues in the CDR3. The ends lost 0 bases at V and 10 bases at J; junction bases unmatched: 6. The DNA for the CDR3 is TGTGCCAGCTCACCACCGGGACAGAACAGGTCACCCCTCCACTTT. Its translation: CASSPPGQNRSPLHF.

This clone has more than one count but fewer than ten. The chain carries TRBV7-9 and TRBJ1-2; tentatively, D is TRBD1 (6 bases). CDR1 and CDR2 from the germline V gene are SEHNR and FQNEAQ (reference sequence). The CDR3 is 13 residues long. Trimming took off 1 base at V and 6 bases at J, with 9 bases between the two ends. CDR3 protein: CASSLVEGDGYTF. DNA of the CDR3: TGTGCCAGCAGCTTAGTCGAGGGGGATGGCTACACCTTC.

The gene calls are TRBV7-2 and TRBJ1-6; 7 nucleotides line up with TRBD1. In germline, CDR1 is SGHTA, CDR2 FQGNSA. The trim removed 5 bases at V and 9 bases at J, leaving 7 bases unmatched. This CDR3 region has 14 residues. The CDR3 nucleotides are TGTGCCAGCAGCCCAAATGCAGGGGGTTCACCCCTCCACTTT. It is translated as CASSPNAGGSPLHF.

This chain links TRBV18 with TRBJ1-3; D is unclear. The CDR3 spans 15 residues. V gave up 3 bases and J gave up 0 bases, with 9 bases separating them. Germline lookup yields CDR1 KGHSH and CDR2 LQKENI. CDR3 residues: CASSPGPPSGNTIYF. As DNA, the CDR3 is TGTGCCAGCTCACCCGGACCCCCCTCTGGAAACACCATATATTTT.

The chain uses TRBV15 and TRBJ2-4; D unclear. Per the germline V gene, CDR1 is LNHNV and CDR2 is YYDKDF (reference sequence). The V end was cut by 7 bases, the J end by 12 bases, with 22 bases between. The CDR3 consists of 14 residues. The CDR3 region is CATTTDVQRSDQYF. CDR3 DNA: TGTGCCACCACGACGGACGTGCAGAGGTCCGATCAGTACTTC. Full variable domain (remainder filled in from reference TRBV15 and TRBJ2-4): DAMVIQNPRYQVTQFGKPVTLSCSQTLNHNVMYWYQQKSSQAPKLLFHYYDKDFNNEADTPDNFQSRRPNTSFCFLDIRSPGLGDTAMYLCATTTDVQRSDQYFGAGTRLSVL.

As regards this clone: The same CDR3 can be traced to other DNA sequences in this sample. The rearrangement uses TRBV30 and TRBJ1-3, with 7 bases aligning to TRBD1. Unmatched junction bases numbered 0, after V lost 2 bases and J lost 2 bases. The germline CDR1 and CDR2 sequences are GTSNPN and SVGIG (reference sequence). This CDR3 region has 13 residues. In DNA form, the CDR3 reads TGTGCCTGGAGTAGGGGGCCTGGAAACACCATATATTTT. The encoded protein is CAWSRGPGNTIYF.

This chain joins TRBV2 and TRBJ2-2; 7 nucleotides match TRBD1. Losses at the gene ends were 11 bases for V and 5 bases for J; bases not matched to a gene: 14. Germline V gene sequence: CDR1 SNHLY, CDR2 FYNNEI. The CDR3 contains 15 residues. Written as DNA, the CDR3 is TGTGCCTCGGCCAAACAGGGGCAGGTGACCGGGGAGCTGTTTTTT. This gives the protein CASAKQGQVTGELFF. The variable domain in full, completed from reference TRBV2 and TRBJ2-2, reads EPEVTQTPSHQVTQMGQEVILRCVPISNHLYFYWYRQILGQKVEFLVSFYNNEISEKSEIFDDQFSVERPDGSNFTLKIRSTKLEDSAMYFCASAKQGQVTGELFFGEGSRLTVL.

The genes are TRBV6-5 and TRBJ1-4; the D is unclear. V was shortened by 5 bases and J by 8 bases, with 15 bases between the two germline ends. There are 14 residues in the CDR3. Germline-derived CDR1 and CDR2 are MNHEY and SVGAGI. The CDR3 DNA reads as TGTGCCAGCAGTCCGGGTCACAGTGGGGAAAAACTGTTTTTT. Translation gives CASSPGHSGEKLFF.

V and J are TRBV5-4 and TRBJ2-4, with D perhaps matching TRBD1 (6 bases). The length of the CDR3 is 16 residues. CDR1 SGHNT and CDR2 YYREEE come from the germline V gene (reference sequence). V was clipped by 0 bases and J by 0 bases, with 10 bases between them. CDR3 loop: CASSLAGVLAKNIQYF. CDR3 nucleotide sequence: TGTGCCAGCAGCTTGGCAGGGGTCCTAGCCAAAAACATTCAGTACTTC.

As for this clone: Additional DNA sequences in this sample encode the identical CDR3. The J gene is TRBJ2-7, the V gene TRBV5-6, with D maybe TRBD2 (6 bases). This CDR3 spans 15 amino acids. CDR1 is SGHDT and CDR2 is YYEEEE in the germline V gene. Trimming left V 2 bases short and J 0 bases short, with 12 bases between. DNA of the CDR3: TGTGCCAGCAGCTTTGGGACTGGAAGCTCCTACGAGCAGTACTTC. This sequence encodes CASSFGTGSSYEQYF.

This clone turned up a few times. The same CDR3 also results from other DNA sequences found in this sample. The V gene is TRBV5-1, the J gene TRBJ2-7, with D possibly TRBD1 on 5 matching bases. Trimming shortened V by 2 bases and J by 6 bases, and 9 bases separated the two germline ends. The germline V gene encodes CDR1 SGHRS and CDR2 YFSETQ. This CDR3 is built from 12 residues. The CDR3 reads CASSLSGFEQYF. The CDR3 DNA reads TGCGCCAGCAGCTTATCAGGGTTCGAGCAGTACTTC.

The chain combines TRBV9 with TRBJ2-2; D not resolved. The V and J ends lost 1 base and 6 bases respectively, with 10 bases between them. Germline-derived CDR1 and CDR2 are SGDLS and YYNGEE. The CDR3 extends over 14 amino acids. The CDR3 loop reads CASSVPHSPGELFF. For the CDR3, the DNA is TGTGCCAGCAGCGTACCTCATTCCCCCGGGGAGCTGTTTTTT.

V gene TRBV18 combines with J gene TRBJ2-7; 8 bases align to TRBD1. CDR3 size: 13 residues. The trim removed 4 bases at V and 5 bases at J, leaving 4 bases unmatched. From germline, CDR1 is KGHSH and CDR2 LQKENI. CDR3 nucleotide sequence: TGTGCCAGCTCACAAGGACAGGGCGACGAGCAGTACTTC. Translating it yields CASSQGQGDEQYF.

This clone is a singleton in its sample. The chain employs TRBV29-1 and TRBJ2-3, with a tentative D call TRBD1 (6 bases). The CDR3 has 12 residues. Trimming removed 4 bases from V and 2 bases from J, with 7 bases in between. CDR1 and CDR2 from the germline V gene are SQVTM and ANQGSEA. CDR3 DNA: TGCAGCGTTGGGACAGACACAGATACGCAGTATTTT. Its protein is CSVGTDTDTQYF.

Comments on this clone: This same CDR3 is encoded by further DNA sequences in the sample. In DNA form, the CDR3 reads TGTGCCTGGAGTGTACTGGTTAACACTGAAGCTTTCTTT. It is translated as CAWSVLVNTEAFF. This sequence joins TRBV30 and TRBJ1-1; D unclear. CDR1 is GTSNPN and CDR2 is SVGIG in the germline V gene (reference sequence). V dropped 0 bases and J dropped 2 bases, with 7 bases sitting between them. The CDR3 runs to 13 residues.

This clone was counted between two and nine times. J is TRBJ2-2 and V is TRBV2; TRBD1 agrees at 10 bases. The CDR3 runs to 14 residues. V gave up 8 bases and J gave up 6 bases; unmatched junction bases: 6. Germline CDR1 is SNHLY and CDR2 is FYNNEI. Here the CDR3 reads CASVGQGKAGELFF. DNA of the CDR3: TGTGCCAGCGTGGGACAGGGGAAAGCCGGGGAGCTGTTTTTT.

The CDR3 is CASRRQGNNSPLHF. The CDR3 DNA follows: TGTGCCAGCAGAAGACAGGGGAACAATTCACCCCTCCACTTT. This chain uses TRBV7-2 with TRBJ1-6; 8 nucleotides agree with TRBD1. Germline-derived CDR1 and CDR2 are SGHTA and FQGNSA. This CDR3 region has 14 residues. V dropped 6 bases and J dropped 7; count of bases not matched to a gene: 5.

This chain's CDR3 is CASSQVARPEAEAFF. CDR3 bases: TGTGCCAGCAGCCAAGTCGCCAGGCCAGAGGCTGAAGCTTTCTTT. The chain links TRBV4-2 to TRBJ1-1; D unclear. Germline CDR1 and CDR2: LGHNA and YNFKEQ. The CDR3 has 15 residues. V was shortened by 1 base and J by 6 bases, with 15 bases between the two germline ends.

In its sample, this clone was seen once. The gene calls are TRBV7-9 and TRBJ2-6, with TRBD1 matching over 11 bases. Trimming took 3 bases from V and 0 from J; bases not matched to a gene: 7. CDR1 and CDR2 (germline): SEHNR, FQNEAQ (reference sequence). There are 19 residues in the CDR3. DNA for the CDR3: TGTGCCAGCAGCTTCCGTCGGACAGGGGGCAACTCTGGGGCCAACGTCCTGACTTTC. Amino acids: CASSFRRTGGNSGANVLTF.

The table lists this clone with a few counts. Here the CDR3 DNA reads TGTGCCAGCAGCTTAGACCCCTCGCGTGGGGTTGGAGCTTTCTTT. Its translation is CASSLDPSRGVGAFF. The rearrangement joins TRBV7-8 to TRBJ1-1; unclear D gene. V lost 1 base and J 10 bases, leaving 19 bases between the germline ends. This CDR3 has 15 residues. Looked up from germline, CDR1 is SGHVS and CDR2 is FQNEAQ.

This clone showed up just a few times. The chain employs TRBV28 and TRBJ2-7; D gene ambiguous. CDR1 is MDHEN, CDR2 SYDVKM, per germline. The CDR3 is made up of 14 amino acids. Trimming removed 4 bases from V and 3 bases from J, with 13 bases in between. CDR3 nucleotide sequence: TGTGCCAGCAGTTCGGCGGATCACTTCTACGAGCAGTACTTC. Its translation is CASSSADHFYEQYF.

The chain joins TRBV6-4 to TRBJ1-6, with D possibly matching TRBD1 (6 bases). The CDR3 is 16 amino acids. Germline V gene data show CDR1 as MRHNA and CDR2 as SNTAGT. V gave up 6 bases and J gave up 3 bases, with 15 bases separating them. CDR3 nucleotide sequence: TGTGCCAGCAGCCCCCCTCCGACAGGCTATAATTCACCCCTCCACTTT. The encoded protein is CASSPPPTGYNSPLHF.

This chain connects TRBV29-1 to TRBJ2-1, with no clear D. V was clipped by 4 bases and J by 5 bases, with 3 bases between them. The CDR3 sequence is 10 residues long. Germline lookup yields CDR1 SQVTM and CDR2 ANQGSEA. This CDR3 reads CSVGNNEQFF. The CDR3 nucleotides are TGCAGCGTTGGCAACAATGAGCAGTTCTTC.

This clone was recorded many times. V is TRBV11-2 and J is TRBJ2-7; D gene uncertain. CDR1 and CDR2 (germline): SGHAT, FQNNGV. Deletions cut 5 bases from V and 2 bases from J, with 16 bases between. The CDR3 has 15 residues. The CDR3 DNA follows: TGTGCCAGCAGCCTACAAGCCGGCGGTACCTACGAGCAGTACTTC. This sequence encodes CASSLQAGGTYEQYF.